Presented here are 17 T cell receptor beta chains from one specimen sequenced in a study of long-term antiretroviral therapy in people with HIV. Version v3.0 of the immunoSEQ assay was performed at survey level. Sequenced by immunoSEQ multiplex PCR; TCRdb stores in-frame clones only, minus some. The top ten hold 6.2% of the sample, which has tens of thousands of clones, less than 90% seen once. Sequencing was performed on unsorted PBMCs, taken 1 year after starting antiretroviral therapy. The receptors here all came from a man aged 18 to 29 with HIV.

The chain is built from TRBV9 and TRBJ2-1, with TRBD2 matching 7 bases. The CDR3 extends over 16 amino acids. The trim removed 0 bases at V and 2 bases at J, leaving 5 bases unmatched. The germline V gene encodes CDR1 SGDLS and CDR2 YYNGEE. The CDR3 DNA reads TGTGCCAGCAGCGTAGGGGGAGGGCCCCCCTACAATGAGCAGTTCTTC. This translates into CASSVGGGPPYNEQFF.

This clone was counted only a few times. The V call is TRBV7-9, the J call TRBJ2-7, with 10 bases fitting TRBD1. From germline, CDR1 is SEHNR and CDR2 FQNEAQ (reference sequence). After removal of 1 base from V and 3 bases from J, the junction contained 3 bases not matched to a gene. The CDR3 sequence is 15 residues long. The CDR3 protein is CASSLDGTGDYEQYF. CDR3 DNA sequence: TGTGCCAGCAGCTTAGATGGGACAGGGGACTACGAGCAGTACTTC.

This rearrangement joins TRBV29-1 to TRBJ1-1; tentatively, D is TRBD1 (5 bases). Trimming pared 2 bases from V and 10 bases from J, leaving 14 bases between. CDR3 size: 12 residues. Germline V gives CDR1 SQVTM, CDR2 ANQGSEA. The CDR3 reads CSVERRVGGAFF. The CDR3 region has the DNA TGCAGCGTTGAACGGAGGGTCGGGGGAGCTTTCTTT.

The V call is TRBV5-1, the J call TRBJ2-1, with D hard to call. The CDR3 length is 13 residues. V was cut by 2 bases and J by 10 bases, with 13 bases left in between. Germline CDR1 and CDR2: SGHRS and YFSETQ. The CDR3 region has the DNA TGCGCCAGCAGCTTCACTCTGCCCGCCGAGCAGTTCTTC. Translated, it gives CASSFTLPAEQFF.

V is TRBV9 and J is TRBJ1-3, with no clear D. Per the germline V gene, CDR1 is SGDLS and CDR2 is YYNGEE. This CDR3 has 12 residues. Trimming took 4 bases from V and 1 from J, leaving 3 bases between them. This CDR3 reads CASSLSGNTIYF. The DNA of the CDR3 is TGTGCCAGCAGCTTATCTGGAAACACCATATATTTT.

The V call is TRBV5-6, the J call TRBJ1-1; a weak D match, TRBD1 (5 bases). CDR3 length equals 14 residues. V dropped 3 bases and J dropped 1 base, with 10 bases sitting between them. Germline CDR1 SGHDT, CDR2 YYEEEE. In DNA, the CDR3 is TGTGCCAGCAGCTCTGCCGGGGCGAACACTGAAGCTTTCTTT. This sequence encodes CASSSAGANTEAFF. The full variable domain, its missing parts supplied by reference TRBV5-6 and TRBJ1-1, is DAGVTQSPTHLIKTRGQQVTLRCSPKSGHDTVSWYQQALGQGPQFIFQYYEEEERQRGNFPDRFSGHQFPNYSSELNVNALLLGDSALYLCASSSAGANTEAFFGQGTRLTVV.

The rearrangement links TRBV6-5 to TRBJ2-1; the match to TRBD1 covers 7 bases. Trimming at V came to 4 bases and at J to 2 bases, leaving 5 bases not matched to a gene. The CDR3 has 15 residues. Germline V gene sequence: CDR1 MNHEY, CDR2 SVGAGI. CDR3 sequence (DNA): TGTGCCAGCAGTTTTACAGGGGTAACCTACAATGAGCAGTTCTTC. Its translation: CASSFTGVTYNEQFF.

There are a few counts of this clone. This sequence joins TRBV19 and TRBJ1-2, with D uncertain. Between the trimmed V and J ends, which lost 1 base and 0 bases, there was a span of 9 bases. Germline-derived CDR1 and CDR2 are LNHDA and SQIVND (reference sequence). The CDR3 has 15 residues. The CDR3 region has the DNA TGTGCCAGTAGTATAGGGGCGGAATCTAACTATGGCTACACCTTC. It encodes CASSIGAESNYGYTF.

This clone showed up just a few times. This sequence joins TRBV25-1 and TRBJ1-2; D gene uncertain. CDR1 is MGHDK, CDR2 SYGVNS, per germline. Trimming shortened V by 2 bases and J by 6 bases, and 10 bases separated the two germline ends. There are 13 residues in the CDR3. As DNA, the CDR3 is TGTGCCAGCAGTGAAATAGACGGGAATGGCTACACCTTC. Amino acids: CASSEIDGNGYTF.

The chain employs TRBV4-3 and TRBJ2-3; D perhaps matches TRBD2 (6 bases). Trimming took 2 bases from V and 3 from J, leaving 12 bases between them. The CDR3 covers 15 residues. The germline V gene has CDR1 LGHNA and CDR2 YSLEER. The CDR3 coding sequence is TGCGCCAGCAGCCAAACGGAGGGTCGGACAGATACGCAGTATTTT. Translation: CASSQTEGRTDTQYF.

The genes are TRBV5-1 and TRBJ1-4; D remains unclear. The V and J ends lost 0 bases and 0 bases respectively, with 9 bases between them. This CDR3 has 16 residues. Germline lookup yields CDR1 SGHRS and CDR2 YFSETQ. Written as DNA, the CDR3 is TGCGCCAGCAGCTTGGGGAGGCTTTCAACTAATGAAAAACTGTTTTTT. Translated, it gives CASSLGRLSTNEKLFF.

The chain links TRBV25-1 to TRBJ2-1; 9 bases are shared with TRBD2. Trimming removed 6 bases from V and 3 bases from J; junction bases left unmatched: 3. The CDR3 consists of 14 residues. Germline lookup yields CDR1 MGHDK and CDR2 SYGVNS. The CDR3 DNA follows: TGTGCCAGCAGCGTAGCGGGGGACTACAATGAGCAGTTCTTC. Amino acid sequence: CASSVAGDYNEQFF.

This rearrangement joins TRBV6-5 to TRBJ1-2; a weak D match, TRBD1 (6 bases). The V gene lost 2 bases and the J gene lost 8 bases, with 18 bases spanning the gap. This CDR3 comprises 15 residues. The V gene's germline CDR1 is MNHEY and CDR2 SVGAGI. The CDR3 protein is CASSYTRTVLQGYTF. The CDR3 nucleotides are TGTGCCAGCAGTTACACGAGGACAGTTCTGCAGGGCTACACCTTC.

The chain carries TRBV27 and TRBJ2-7; 8 bases are a match to TRBD2. Germline V gene lookup returns CDR1 MNHEY and CDR2 SMNVEV (reference sequence). The length of the CDR3 is 17 residues. The V and J ends lost 2 bases and 0 bases, in that order; junction bases with no gene match: 9. Here the CDR3 DNA reads TGTGCCAGCAGTTTAATCGGTCGGGAGGGGAGCTCCTACGAGCAGTACTTC. Translating it yields CASSLIGREGSSYEQYF.

This clone occurred once. J is TRBJ1-4 and V is TRBV6-1; D is possibly TRBD1 (6 bases). Per the germline V gene, CDR1 is MNHNS and CDR2 is SASEGT. The V end was cut by 2 bases, the J end by 7 bases, with 17 bases between. This CDR3 is 16 amino acids long. Written as DNA, the CDR3 is TGTGCCAGCAGTGAAATCACAGGGAATGCTGGTGAAAAACTGTTTTTT. Encoded protein: CASSEITGNAGEKLFF.

J is TRBJ1-2 and V is TRBV7-2; D not resolved. This CDR3 spans 12 amino acids. V shed 4 bases and J shed 8 bases, with 11 bases lying between them. CDR1 and CDR2 from the germline V gene are SGHTA and FQGNSA. The CDR3 sequence is CASSYGLGGYTF. DNA for the CDR3: TGTGCCAGCAGCTATGGGTTAGGAGGCTACACCTTC.

The rearrangement uses TRBV5-5 and TRBJ2-1, with unresolved D. Trimming shortened V by 2 bases and J by 6 bases, and 9 bases separated the two germline ends. Germline assignment: CDR1 SGHKS and CDR2 YYEKEE (reference sequence). CDR3 length: 13 residues. The CDR3 loop reads CASSLQGPNEQFF. For the CDR3, the DNA is TGTGCCAGCAGCTTACAAGGGCCCAATGAGCAGTTCTTC.